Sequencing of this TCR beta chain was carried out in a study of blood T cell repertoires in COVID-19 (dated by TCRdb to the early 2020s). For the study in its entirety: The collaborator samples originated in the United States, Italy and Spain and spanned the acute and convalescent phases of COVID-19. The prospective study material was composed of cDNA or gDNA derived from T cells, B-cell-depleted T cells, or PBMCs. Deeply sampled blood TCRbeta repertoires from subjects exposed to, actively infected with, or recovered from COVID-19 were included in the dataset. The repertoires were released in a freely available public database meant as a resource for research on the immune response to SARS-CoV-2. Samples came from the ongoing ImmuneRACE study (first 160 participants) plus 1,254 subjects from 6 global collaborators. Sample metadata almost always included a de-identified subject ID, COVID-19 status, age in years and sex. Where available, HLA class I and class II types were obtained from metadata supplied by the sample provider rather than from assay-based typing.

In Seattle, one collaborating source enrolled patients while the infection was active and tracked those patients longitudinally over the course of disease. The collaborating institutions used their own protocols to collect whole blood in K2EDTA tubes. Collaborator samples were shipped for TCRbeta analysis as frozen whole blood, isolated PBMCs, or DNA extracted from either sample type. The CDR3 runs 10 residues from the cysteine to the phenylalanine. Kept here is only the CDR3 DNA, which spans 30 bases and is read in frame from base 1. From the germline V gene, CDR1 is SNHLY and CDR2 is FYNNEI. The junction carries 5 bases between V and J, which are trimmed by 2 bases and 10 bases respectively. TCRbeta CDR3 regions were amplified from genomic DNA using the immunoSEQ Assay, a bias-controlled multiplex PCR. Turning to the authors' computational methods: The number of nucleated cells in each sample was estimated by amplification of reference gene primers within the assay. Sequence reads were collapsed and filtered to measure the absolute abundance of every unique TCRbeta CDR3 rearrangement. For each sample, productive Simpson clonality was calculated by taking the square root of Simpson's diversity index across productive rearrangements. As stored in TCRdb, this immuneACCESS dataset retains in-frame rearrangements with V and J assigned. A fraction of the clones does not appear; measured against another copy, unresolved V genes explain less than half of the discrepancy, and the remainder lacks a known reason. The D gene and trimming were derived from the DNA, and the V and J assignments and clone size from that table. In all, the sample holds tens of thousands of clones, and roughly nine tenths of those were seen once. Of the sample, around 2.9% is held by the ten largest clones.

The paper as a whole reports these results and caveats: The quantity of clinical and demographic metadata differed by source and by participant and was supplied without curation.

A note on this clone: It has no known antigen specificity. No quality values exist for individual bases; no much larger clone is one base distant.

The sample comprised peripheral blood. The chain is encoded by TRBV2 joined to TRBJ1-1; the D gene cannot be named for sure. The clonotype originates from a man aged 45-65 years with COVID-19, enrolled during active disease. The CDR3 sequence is CASSEYGAFF. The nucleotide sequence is TGTGCCAGCAGTGAATACGGAGCTTTCTTT.